The 19 T cell receptor beta chains in this list originate from one sample, sequenced in a study of pediatric ulcerative colitis. Assay: immunoSEQ multiplex PCR; the TCRdb copy retains only in-frame clones and omits some. Of some 10,000 clones listed, roughly four fifths are singletons. Rectal tissue came from one to two pinch biopsies taken at colonoscopy. Sample: gut tissue. The receptors derive from a girl aged 10 to 17 who was a control in a study of pediatric ulcerative colitis.

The V and J genes are TRBV14 and TRBJ2-5; no firm D call. Trimming took off 6 bases at V and 6 bases at J, with 14 bases between the two ends. Germline V CDR1 and CDR2: SGHDN, FVKESK. The CDR3 extends over 13 amino acids. CDR3 sequence reads: CASSPTLRQTQYF. As DNA, the CDR3 is TGTGCCAGCAGTCCAACCCTCCGCCAGACCCAGTACTTC.

This sequence joins TRBV5-6 and TRBJ2-3; D remains unclear. Per the germline V gene, CDR1 is SGHDT and CDR2 is YYEEEE. The CDR3 extends over 15 amino acids. Deletions cut 3 bases from V and 4 bases from J, with 15 bases between. The CDR3 reads CASSWWAGRPDTQYF. DNA of the CDR3: TGTGCCAGCAGCTGGTGGGCCGGACGCCCAGATACGCAGTATTTT.

CDR3 nucleotides: TGTGCCAGCATCCCCTCGGGAGGCGGGAGGGCTTCCGGGGAGCTGTTTTTT. It encodes CASIPSGGGRASGELFF. The chain couples TRBV28 to TRBJ2-2; 9 bases agree with TRBD2. CDR3 length: 17 amino acids. V dropped 7 bases and J dropped 6; count of bases not matched to a gene: 15. Germline CDR1 reads MDHEN; CDR2 reads SYDVKM.

V usage is TRBV19 and J usage is TRBJ1-1, with D tentatively TRBD1 (5 bases). Trimming stripped 1 base from V and 1 base from J, with 13 bases between. This CDR3 has 16 residues. Germline V gene lookup returns CDR1 LNHDA and CDR2 SQIVND (reference sequence). CDR3 nucleotide sequence: TGTGCCAGTAGTATAGCTCCCCAGGGAGAGAACACTGAAGCTTTCTTT. Amino acids: CASSIAPQGENTEAFF. Based on the CDR3 plus reference TRBV19 and TRBJ1-1, the full variable domain is DGGITQSPKYLFRKEGQNVTLSCEQNLNHDAMYWYRQDPGQGLRLIYYSQIVNDFQKGDIAEGYSVSREKKESFPLTVTSAQKNPTAFYLCASSIAPQGENTEAFFGQGTRLTVV.

V gene TRBV6-1 combines with J gene TRBJ2-5; 9 bases are a match to TRBD2. The CDR3 has 13 amino acids. The germline gives CDR1 MNHNS, CDR2 SASEGT. Trimming removed 4 bases from V and 5 bases from J; junction bases left unmatched: 2. The CDR3 spells CASSASGRETQYF. Here the CDR3 DNA reads TGTGCCAGCAGTGCGAGCGGGAGGGAGACCCAGTACTTC.

V is TRBV4-1 and J is TRBJ1-4, with TRBD1 as a possible D gene (6 bases). V lost 4 bases to trimming and J lost 8 bases, with 23 bases between them. Germline CDR1 is MGHRA and CDR2 is YSYEKL. The length of the CDR3 is 17 residues. In DNA, the CDR3 is TGCGCCAGCAGCCGTAAAGAGAGGGGGGGCGCAGGGGAAAAACTGTTTTTT. Residues: CASSRKERGGAGEKLFF.

This clone was observed a handful of times. The chain uses TRBV28 and TRBJ1-5; D is possibly TRBD1 (6 bases). Germline V gene data show CDR1 as MDHEN and CDR2 as SYDVKM. There are 15 residues in the CDR3. Trimming stripped 7 bases from V and 2 bases from J, with 15 bases between. The CDR3 DNA is TGTGCCAGCACTCCGGGGGGGGCTGGCAATCAGCCCCAGCATTTT. It codes for CASTPGGAGNQPQHF.

This clone was detected only a few times. The chain has TRBV2 and TRBJ2-7; D ambiguous. V gave up 5 bases and J gave up 0 bases, with 5 bases separating them. The germline V gene encodes CDR1 SNHLY and CDR2 FYNNEI. The CDR3 contains 12 residues. The CDR3 loop reads CASSLSSYEQYF. The CDR3 coding sequence is TGTGCCAGCAGTCTAAGCTCCTACGAGCAGTACTTC.

The CDR3 region has the DNA TGCGCCAGCACGAGTTACAATGAGCAGTTCTTC. This gives the protein CASTSYNEQFF. This rearrangement joins TRBV10-2 to TRBJ2-1; D gene uncertain. V was shortened by 7 bases and J by 4 bases, with 5 bases between the two germline ends. Germline V gene lookup returns CDR1 WSHSY and CDR2 SAAADI. The CDR3 length is 11 residues.

V gene TRBV29-1 combines with J gene TRBJ2-3; TRBD1 is a possible D gene (6 bases). The CDR3 has 15 amino acids. V dropped 3 bases and J dropped 3 bases, with 16 bases sitting between them. From germline, CDR1 is SQVTM and CDR2 ANQGSEA. CDR3 protein: CSVEVQGFGTDTQYF. The CDR3 DNA follows: TGCAGCGTTGAGGTTCAGGGGTTCGGGACAGATACGCAGTATTTT.

V usage is TRBV19 and J usage is TRBJ2-1, with 10 positions matching TRBD2. The trim removed 5 bases at V and 5 bases at J, leaving 0 bases unmatched. The CDR3 spans 13 residues. From germline, CDR1 is LNHDA and CDR2 SQIVND (reference sequence). The CDR3 nucleotides read TGTGCCAGTAGTGGACTAGCGGACAATGAGCAGTTCTTC. The encoded protein is CASSGLADNEQFF.

The J gene is TRBJ2-2, the V gene TRBV4-3; perhaps TRBD1 as D (6 bases). V lost 0 bases and J 2 bases, leaving 13 bases between the germline ends. The germline gives CDR1 LGHNA, CDR2 YSLEER. The CDR3 length is 17 residues. The CDR3 is CASSQDLWTANTGELFF. Written as DNA, the CDR3 is TGCGCCAGCAGCCAAGATCTTTGGACAGCTAACACCGGGGAGCTGTTTTTT.

V is TRBV13 and J is TRBJ2-7; unclear D gene. CDR1 is PRHDT, CDR2 FYEKMQ, per germline (reference sequence). Trimming shortened V by 2 bases and J by 0 bases, and 11 bases separated the two germline ends. This CDR3 is built from 15 residues. The CDR3 loop reads CASSLYIAGSYEQYF. CDR3 nucleotide sequence: TGTGCCAGCAGCTTATATATAGCAGGCTCCTACGAGCAGTACTTC.

The chain joins TRBV5-1 to TRBJ1-4; D is uncertain. This CDR3 is built from 12 residues. V lost 8 bases, J lost 5 bases, and 10 bases lay in between. CDR1 and CDR2 (germline): SGHRS, YFSETQ. Written as DNA, the CDR3 is TGCGCCAGATCGAGGCGGAATGAAAAACTGTTTTTT. It translates to CARSRRNEKLFF.

The J gene is TRBJ2-7, the V gene TRBV2; no firm D call. CDR3 size: 16 residues. Trimming removed 0 bases from V and 2 bases from J, with 14 bases in between. The germline V gene encodes CDR1 SNHLY and CDR2 FYNNEI. CDR3 bases: TGTGCCAGCAGTGAAGCGTTCATAGCAGCCGCCTACGAGCAGTACTTC. Its protein is CASSEAFIAAAYEQYF.

J is TRBJ2-5 and V is TRBV28; no clear D gene. Deletions cut 3 bases from V and 5 bases from J, with 13 bases between. CDR3 length: 14 residues. Germline V gene lookup returns CDR1 MDHEN and CDR2 SYDVKM. The CDR3 region has the DNA TGTGCCAGCAGTTTTTTGGGGTTTCGGGAGACCCAGTACTTC. Translation: CASSFLGFRETQYF.

V is TRBV18 and J is TRBJ2-2, with 8 bases aligning to TRBD1. CDR1 KGHSH and CDR2 LQKENI come from the germline V gene. V lost 1 base to trimming and J lost 3 bases; unmatched junction nucleotides: 7. CDR3 size: 17 residues. CDR3 region: CASSPQSGTGYTGELFF. The CDR3 DNA is TGTGCCAGCTCACCACAGTCTGGGACAGGCTACACCGGGGAGCTGTTTTTT.

This clone has just a few counts. The gene calls are TRBV5-1 and TRBJ2-7; 9 nucleotides match TRBD1. Germline loops: CDR1 SGHRS, CDR2 YFSETQ. V dropped 3 bases and J dropped 5; count of bases not matched to a gene: 3. This CDR3 has 13 residues. Here the CDR3 DNA reads TGCGCCAGCAGCTACCGGGACAGGGACGAGCAGTACTTC. Its translation is CASSYRDRDEQYF.

This clone was recorded a few times. Here the CDR3 DNA reads TGTGCCAGCACCAAACCCGGCCCGGCGGGTTCACCCCTCCACTTT. Amino acids: CASTKPGPAGSPLHF. J is TRBJ1-6 and V is TRBV28; D gene unclear. Trimming shortened V by 7 bases and J by 9 bases, and 19 bases separated the two germline ends. Germline V gene sequence: CDR1 MDHEN, CDR2 SYDVKM. The CDR3 loop spans 15 amino acids.